A selection of T cell receptor beta chains follows, all from one sample in a study of cytomegalovirus exposure and HLA in healthy donors. Produced via immunoSEQ multiplex PCR; TCRdb's table is partial and in-frame only. The table shows a few hundred thousand clones, with 75% to 90% occurring only once. Material for sequencing was PBMCs. These receptors were collected from a woman between 18 and 29 years old in good health and CMV-seronegative. CDR3s include the opening cysteine and the closing phenylalanine or tryptophan. D genes are given only for firm matches. Not all rows give a size; the values are once, few, many and, for expanded clones, a class.

D,J,size,V,CDR3,DNA
TRBD2,TRBJ2-1,few,TRBV4-3,CASSRSGGPYNEQFF,TGCGCCAGCAGCCGAAGCGGGGGCCCCTACAATGAGCAGTTCTTC
NA,TRBJ1-2,NA,TRBV21-1,CASSKSRGGYTF,TGTGCCAGCAGCAAAAGTAGGGGCGGCTACACCTTC
TRBD2,TRBJ2-7,NA,TRBV9,CASSAATSGRHEQYF,TGTGCCAGCAGCGCCGCGACTAGCGGGAGACACGAGCAGTACTTC
TRBD1,TRBJ1-1,NA,TRBV6-5,CASSRDRAINTEAFF,TGTGCCAGCAGTCGGGACAGGGCGATTAACACTGAAGCTTTCTTT
TRBD1,TRBJ1-1,NA,TRBV14,CASSQDRLGQKVFF,TGTGCCAGCAGCCAAGATCGTCTGGGACAGAAGGTCTTCTTT
NA,TRBJ2-5,NA,TRBV5-5,CASSREQETQYF,TGTGCCAGCAGTCGGGAGCAAGAGACCCAGTACTTC
NA,TRBJ2-7,NA,TRBV7-9,CASSLPRLGQGYHEQYF,TGTGCCAGCAGCTTACCCCGTTTGGGGCAGGGGTACCACGAGCAGTACTTC
NA,TRBJ2-5,once,TRBV25-1,CASRGETQYF,TGTGCCAGCCGCGGGGAGACCCAGTACTTC
TRBD1,TRBJ2-3,few,TRBV7-8,CASRPPGQDSTDTQYF,TGTGCCAGCAGGCCCCCGGGACAGGACTCCACAGATACGCAGTATTTT
NA,TRBJ2-5,NA,TRBV7-9,CASSLVYRETQYF,TGTGCCAGCAGCTTAGTCTACCGGGAGACCCAGTACTTC
NA,TRBJ1-2,NA,TRBV5-6,CASSLDGIRFGYTF,TGTGCCAGCAGCTTGGACGGTATTCGTTTTGGCTACACCTTC
NA,TRBJ2-3,NA,TRBV13,CASTIWADTQYF,TGTGCCAGCACCATATGGGCGGATACGCAGTATTTT
NA,TRBJ2-1,NA,TRBV10-3,CAISTSYNEQFF,TGTGCCATCAGCACTTCCTACAATGAGCAGTTCTTC
TRBD2,TRBJ2-3,NA,TRBV5-1,CASSHDPGTSPWGTDTQYF,TGCGCCAGCAGCCACGACCCCGGGACTAGCCCCTGGGGCACAGATACGCAGTATTTT
NA,TRBJ1-2,NA,TRBV19,CATRKGGPTSHGYTF,TGTGCCACCAGAAAGGGGGGGCCGACTAGCCATGGCTACACCTTC
TRBD2,TRBJ2-5,NA,TRBV7-9,CASSLGEGLRRTQYF,TGTGCCAGCAGCTTAGGGGAGGGCCTACGACGGACCCAGTACTTC
TRBD1,TRBJ2-2,NA,TRBV6-6,CASRLGQGVVGELFF,TGTGCCAGCAGACTGGGACAGGGGGTTGTCGGGGAGCTGTTTTTT
TRBD2,TRBJ2-1,NA,TRBV11-2,CASSSRLTSGGYNEQFF,TGTGCCAGCAGCTCCCGCCTAACTAGCGGGGGGTACAATGAGCAGTTCTTC
TRBD1,TRBJ2-3,NA,TRBV2,CASSSPRDRGLTDTQYF,TGTGCCAGCAGTTCCCCCCGGGACAGGGGGCTCACAGATACGCAGTATTTT
NA,TRBJ2-5,NA,TRBV11-2,CASSLPWQGRGRPQYF,TGTGCCAGCAGCTTACCATGGCAGGGGCGCGGAAGGCCCCAGTACTTC
NA,TRBJ2-2,NA,TRBV5-1,CASSLRSGDGELFF,TGCGCCAGCAGCTTGAGGTCCGGGGACGGGGAGCTGTTTTTT